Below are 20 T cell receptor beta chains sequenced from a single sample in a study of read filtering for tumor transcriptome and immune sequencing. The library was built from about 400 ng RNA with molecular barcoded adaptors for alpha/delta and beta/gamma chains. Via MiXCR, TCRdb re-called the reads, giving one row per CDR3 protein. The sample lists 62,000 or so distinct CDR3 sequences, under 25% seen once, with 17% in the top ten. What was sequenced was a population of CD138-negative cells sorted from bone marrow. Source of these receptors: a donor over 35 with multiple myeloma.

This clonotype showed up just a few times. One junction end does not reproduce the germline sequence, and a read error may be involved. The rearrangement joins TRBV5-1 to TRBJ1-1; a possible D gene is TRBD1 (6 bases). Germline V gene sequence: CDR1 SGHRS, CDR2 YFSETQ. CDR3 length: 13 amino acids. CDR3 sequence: CASSSGVDTEVFF. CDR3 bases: TGCGCCAGCAGCTCAGGGGTGGACACTGAAGTTTTCTTT.

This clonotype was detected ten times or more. CDR3 in amino acids: CASSVAGRASGWGADTQYF. DNA of the CDR3: TGTGCCAGCAGCGTAGCCGGTCGGGCTAGCGGGTGGGGCGCAGATACGCAGTATTTT. The genes are TRBV9 and TRBJ2-3; 8 bases map to TRBD2. Germline CDR1 SGDLS, CDR2 YYNGEE. J was trimmed by 4 bases and V by 0 bases; bases with no gene match: 16. This CDR3 is built from 19 residues.

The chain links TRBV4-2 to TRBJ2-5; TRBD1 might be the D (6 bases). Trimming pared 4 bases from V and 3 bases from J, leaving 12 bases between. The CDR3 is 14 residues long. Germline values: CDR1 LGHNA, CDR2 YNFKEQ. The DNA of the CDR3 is TGTGCCAGCAGCCTACCCGGACAGAAAGAGACCCAGTACTTC. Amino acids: CASSLPGQKETQYF.

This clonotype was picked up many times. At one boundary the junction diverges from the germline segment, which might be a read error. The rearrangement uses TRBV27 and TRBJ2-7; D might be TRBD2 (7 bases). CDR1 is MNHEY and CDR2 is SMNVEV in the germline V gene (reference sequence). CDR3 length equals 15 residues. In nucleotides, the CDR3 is TGTGCCAGCAGAGCGGAGGGGGGGAGCTCCGACGAGCAGTACTTC. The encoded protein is CASRAEGGSSDEQYF.

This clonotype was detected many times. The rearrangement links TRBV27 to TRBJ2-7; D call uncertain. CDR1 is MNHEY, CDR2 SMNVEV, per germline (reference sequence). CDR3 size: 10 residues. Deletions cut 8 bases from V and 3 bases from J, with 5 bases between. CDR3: CASGLYEQYF. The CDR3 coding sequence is TGTGCCAGCGGTCTCTACGAGCAGTACTTC.

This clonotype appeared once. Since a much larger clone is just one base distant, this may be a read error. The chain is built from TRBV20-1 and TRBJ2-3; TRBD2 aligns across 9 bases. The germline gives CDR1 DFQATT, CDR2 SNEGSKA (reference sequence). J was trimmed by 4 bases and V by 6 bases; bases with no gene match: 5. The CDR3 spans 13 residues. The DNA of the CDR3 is TGCAGTGCCGAAGCGGGAGGCTCAGATACGCAGTATTTT. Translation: CSAEAGGSDTQYF.

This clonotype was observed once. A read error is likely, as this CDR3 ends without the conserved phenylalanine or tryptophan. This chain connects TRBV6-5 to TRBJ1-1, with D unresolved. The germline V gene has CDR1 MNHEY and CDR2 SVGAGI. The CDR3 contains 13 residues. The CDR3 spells CASSTLGYTEAFL. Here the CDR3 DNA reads TGTGCCAGCAGCACCTTGGGGTACACCGAAGCTTTCCTT.

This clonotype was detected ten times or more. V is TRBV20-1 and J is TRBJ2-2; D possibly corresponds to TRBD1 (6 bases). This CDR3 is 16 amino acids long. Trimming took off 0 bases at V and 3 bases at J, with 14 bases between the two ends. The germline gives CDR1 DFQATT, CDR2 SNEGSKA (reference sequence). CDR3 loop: CSARDGVQGDTGELFF. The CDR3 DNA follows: TGCAGTGCTAGAGATGGGGTACAGGGAGACACCGGGGAGCTGTTTTTT.

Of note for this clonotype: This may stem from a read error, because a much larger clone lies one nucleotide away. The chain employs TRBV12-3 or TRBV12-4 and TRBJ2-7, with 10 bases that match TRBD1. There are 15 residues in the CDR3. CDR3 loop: CAGSLRDRGPYEQYF. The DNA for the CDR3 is TGTGCCGGCAGTTTAAGGGACAGGGGCCCCTACGAGCAGTACTTC.

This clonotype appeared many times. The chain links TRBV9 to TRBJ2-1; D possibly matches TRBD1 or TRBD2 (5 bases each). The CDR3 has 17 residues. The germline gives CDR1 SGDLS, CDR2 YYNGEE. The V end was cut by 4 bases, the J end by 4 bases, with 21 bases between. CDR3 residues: CASSPIGTQHGYNEQFF. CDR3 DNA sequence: TGTGCCAGCAGCCCCATCGGGACCCAGCATGGATACAATGAGCAGTTCTTC.

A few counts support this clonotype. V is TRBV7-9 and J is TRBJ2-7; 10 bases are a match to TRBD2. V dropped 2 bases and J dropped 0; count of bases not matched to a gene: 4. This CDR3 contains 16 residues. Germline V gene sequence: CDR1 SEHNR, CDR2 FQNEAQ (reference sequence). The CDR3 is CASSLLRTSGSYEQYF. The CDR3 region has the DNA TGTGCCAGCAGCTTACTTCGGACTAGCGGCTCCTACGAGCAGTACTTC.

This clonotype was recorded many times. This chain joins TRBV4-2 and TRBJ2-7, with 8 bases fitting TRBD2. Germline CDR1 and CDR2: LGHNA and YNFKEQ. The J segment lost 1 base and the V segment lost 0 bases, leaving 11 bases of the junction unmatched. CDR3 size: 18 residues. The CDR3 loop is CASSQDGGLVERSYEQYF. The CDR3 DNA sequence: TGTGCCAGCAGCCAAGACGGGGGACTAGTTGAGCGGTCCTACGAGCAGTACTTC.

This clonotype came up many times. The CDR3 reads CASSPSGQYYNEQFF. As DNA, the CDR3 is TGTGCCAGCTCACCGTCGGGACAGTACTACAATGAGCAGTTCTTC. This chain joins TRBV18 and TRBJ2-1; 7 bases fit TRBD1. Germline values: CDR1 KGHSH, CDR2 LQKENI. The V gene end was trimmed by 3 bases and the J gene end by 3 bases; junction bases not matched to a gene: 5. The CDR3 contains 15 residues.

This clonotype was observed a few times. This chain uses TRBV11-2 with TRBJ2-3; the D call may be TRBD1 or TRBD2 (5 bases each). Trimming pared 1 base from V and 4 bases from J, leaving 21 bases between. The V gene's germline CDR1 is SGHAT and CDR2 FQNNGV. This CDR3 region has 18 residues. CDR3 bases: TGTGCCAGCAGCTTAGCCGCCGGCCGGGTGTGGGGGTCAGATACGCAGTATTTT. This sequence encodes CASSLAAGRVWGSDTQYF. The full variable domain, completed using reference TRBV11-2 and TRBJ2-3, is EAGVAQSPRYKIIEKRQSVAFWCNPISGHATLYWYQQILGQGPKLLIQFQNNGVVDDSQLPKDRFSAERLKGVDSTLKIQPAKLEDSAVYLCASSLAAGRVWGSDTQYFGPGTRLTVL.

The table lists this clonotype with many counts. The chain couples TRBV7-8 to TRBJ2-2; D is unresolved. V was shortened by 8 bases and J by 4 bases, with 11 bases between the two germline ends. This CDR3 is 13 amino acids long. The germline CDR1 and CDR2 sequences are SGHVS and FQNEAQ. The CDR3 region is CASSPSITGELFF. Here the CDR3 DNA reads TGTGCCAGCTCGCCTTCTATCACCGGGGAGCTGTTTTTT.

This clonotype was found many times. CDR3 nucleotide sequence: TGTGCCAGCAGTTTCCAGGGCTCCGGGGAGCTGTTTTTT. Translation: CASSFQGSGELFF. The chain links TRBV12-3 or TRBV12-4 to TRBJ2-2; D might be TRBD1 (5 bases). The CDR3 extends over 13 amino acids. The germline V and J ends were trimmed by 3 bases and 6 bases, with 8 bases remaining between them.

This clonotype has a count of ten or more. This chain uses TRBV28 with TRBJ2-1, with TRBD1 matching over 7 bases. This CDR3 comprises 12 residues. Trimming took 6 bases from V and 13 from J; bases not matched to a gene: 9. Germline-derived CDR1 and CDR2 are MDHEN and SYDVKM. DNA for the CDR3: TGTGCCAGCAGCCCTGAGGGGGCGAGACAGTTCTTC. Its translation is CASSPEGARQFF.

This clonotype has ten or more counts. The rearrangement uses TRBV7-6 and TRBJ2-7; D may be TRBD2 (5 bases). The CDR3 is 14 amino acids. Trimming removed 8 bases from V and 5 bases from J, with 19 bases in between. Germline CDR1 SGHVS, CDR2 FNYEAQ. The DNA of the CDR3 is TGTGCCAGCCAACAAGAGGCGGGTACCCACGAGCAGTACTTC. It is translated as CASQQEAGTHEQYF.

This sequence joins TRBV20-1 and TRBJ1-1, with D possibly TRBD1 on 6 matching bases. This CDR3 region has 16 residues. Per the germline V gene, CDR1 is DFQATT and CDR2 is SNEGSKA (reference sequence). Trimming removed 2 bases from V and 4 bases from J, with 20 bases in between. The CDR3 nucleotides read TGCAGTGCTAGAAGCGTTTTAGGCAGGGGTGGCACTGAAGCTTTCTTT. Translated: CSARSVLGRGGTEAFF.

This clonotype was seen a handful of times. The CDR3 nucleotides read TGTGCCAGCAGCCAAGAAGTCCCCGGGGCACTAGCGCGCGAGACCCAGTACTTC. Protein sequence: CASSQEVPGALARETQYF. The chain recombines TRBV3-1 with TRBJ2-5; 7 bases fit TRBD2. CDR1 is LGHDT, CDR2 YNNKEL, per germline (reference sequence). J was trimmed by 5 bases and V by 0 bases; bases with no gene match: 15. The CDR3 consists of 18 residues.